This T cell receptor (beta chain) was documented in a study of tumor-infiltrating lymphocytes in primary liver carcinoma. Germline V gives CDR1 LGHNA, CDR2 YNFKEQ. This CDR3 contains 12 residues. Scientists recovered RNA and DNA together from around 20-30 mg of unsorted bulk tissue. This clonotype has a single count. Compared with germline, one end of the junction differs, possibly owing to a read error. From roughly 0.5 ug total RNA, TCR beta cDNA was generated with a primer in the constant region. Library construction for TCR beta comprised three nested multiplex PCR rounds performed with slightly modified ARM-PCR. For approximately 10 cycles apiece, the opening two PCR rounds ran with TRBV1-TRBV30 forward primers and a C-beta reverse primer. TCRdb reprocessed the multiplex PCR reads with MiXCR, giving one entry per CDR3 protein. The data contain 20,000 to 30,000 distinct CDR3 sequences, about three quarters of them singletons.

The sequenced material came from liver tumor tissue from sampling region 3. Subset specified: tumor region T3, left-lateral pole. The clonotype originates from a man aged 40-49 years with primary liver carcinoma and hepatitis B virus infection. This chain joins TRBV4-2 and TRBJ2-7; D is uncertain. CDR3 residues: CASTQGVNDRYF. In DNA, the CDR3 is TGTGCCAGCACCCAAGGTGTGAACGACCGGTACTTC.